This T cell receptor beta chain was obtained from a study of metastatic and nonmetastatic thyroid tumors. Study-level background: Repertoire data that came from the blood and tumor or nodule tissue of malignant and benign thyroid patients were compared.

No patient received treatment before thyroid surgery. The CDR3 has 19 residues. Germline lookup yields CDR1 MNHGY and CDR2 SAAAGT. V was pared by 3 bases and J by 5 bases, with 20 bases of the junction left unmatched. TCRdb re-called the PCR reads through MiXCR. In the table there are roughly 15,000 clones, about 35% of which are singletons. This chain uses TRBV6-8 with TRBJ2-3; 7 bases fit TRBD2. The source is a female donor with papillary thyroid cancer or a benign thyroid nodule (not recorded which). Some clones in this sample may be carry-over from other donors' samples. Sequenced material: tumor tissue. Written as DNA, the CDR3 is TGTGCCAGCAGTTATTACCCGGCGTGGGGAGGGATAGGGCGAGATACGCAGTATTTT. Translation: CASSYYPAWGGIGRDTQYF.